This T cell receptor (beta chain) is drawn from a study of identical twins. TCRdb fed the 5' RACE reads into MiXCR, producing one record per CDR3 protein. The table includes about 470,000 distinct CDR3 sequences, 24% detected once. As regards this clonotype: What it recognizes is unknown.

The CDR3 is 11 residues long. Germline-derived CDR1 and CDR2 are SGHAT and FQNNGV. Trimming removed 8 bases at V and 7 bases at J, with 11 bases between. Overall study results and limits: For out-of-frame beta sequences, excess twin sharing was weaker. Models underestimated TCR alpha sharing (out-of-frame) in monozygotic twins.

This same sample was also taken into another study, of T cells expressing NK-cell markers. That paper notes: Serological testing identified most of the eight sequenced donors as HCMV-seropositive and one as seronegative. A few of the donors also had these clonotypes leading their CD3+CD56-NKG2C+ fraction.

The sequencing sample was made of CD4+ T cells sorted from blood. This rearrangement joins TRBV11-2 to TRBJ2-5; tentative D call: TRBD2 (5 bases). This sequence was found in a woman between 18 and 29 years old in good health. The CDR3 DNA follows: TGTGCCAGCGGGCGAGAGGGGACCCAGTACTTC. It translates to CASGREGTQYF. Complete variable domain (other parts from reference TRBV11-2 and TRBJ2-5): EAGVAQSPRYKIIEKRQSVAFWCNPISGHATLYWYQQILGQGPKLLIQFQNNGVVDDSQLPKDRFSAERLKGVDSTLKIQPAKLEDSAVYLCASGREGTQYFGPGTRLLVL.